A selection of T cell receptor beta chains follows, all from one sample in a study of response to subunit inactivated influenza vaccine. One entry per CDR3 protein results from TCRdb running MiXCR on the RT-PCR reads. The data contain 630,000 or so distinct CDR3 sequences, roughly 14% of them singletons. Sequenced material: PBMCs from blood, taken roughly 13 days after vaccination. The source of these receptors is a man aged 50-59 years who received an inactivated influenza vaccine. Each CDR3 is given with its conserved first and last residue. The D gene is left open where the match is weak. The size field is filled for only some rows; it gives once, few, many or a size class.

V gene	D gene	clone size	J gene	CDR3 protein	CDR3 DNA
TRBV7-2	.	many	TRBJ2-7	CASSPGRYYEQYF	TGTGCCAGCAGCCCGGGACGTTACTACGAGCAGTACTTC
TRBV12-3/TRBV12-4	.	.	TRBJ1-5	CASSLAFYSNQPQHF	TGTGCCAGCAGTTTAGCGTTTTATAGCAATCAGCCCCAGCATTTT
TRBV4-2	.	few	TRBJ2-3	CASSQDGVGTDTQYF	TGTGCCAGCAGCCAAGATGGCGTGGGCACAGATACGCAGTATTTT
TRBV6-2/TRBV6-3	.	few	TRBJ2-3	CASSWLTTDTQYF	TGTGCCAGCAGTTGGCTAACCACAGATACGCAGTATTTT
TRBV2	.	few	TRBJ2-2	CASSPFFDSGELFF	TGTGCCAGCAGTCCGTTTTTTGATTCCGGGGAGCTGTTTTTT
TRBV11-2	TRBD2	few	TRBJ2-2	CASSFTSGGGGELFF	TGTGCCAGCAGCTTTACTAGCGGGGGTGGCGGGGAGCTGTTTTTT
TRBV11-2	.	few	TRBJ1-1	CASSLDSPGPLF	TGTGCCAGCAGCTTAGATTCCCCGGGGCCTCTCTTT
TRBV18	.	.	TRBJ2-2	CASSPTSTGELFF	TGTGCCAGCTCACCCACCTCCACCGGGGAGCTGTTTTTT
TRBV19	.	few	TRBJ1-1	CASTSGRSVAEAFF	TGTGCCAGTACCTCCGGACGGTCTGTCGCTGAAGCTTTCTTT
TRBV11-3	TRBD2	.	TRBJ2-5	CASSLGGTNQETQYF	TGTGCCAGCAGCTTGGGCGGGACTAACCAAGAGACCCAGTACTTC
TRBV7-2	TRBD1	few	TRBJ2-7	CASSLVELGQGSNEQYF	TGTGCCAGCAGCTTAGTGGAGTTGGGACAGGGGTCCAACGAGCAGTACTTC
TRBV5-1	.	many	TRBJ1-5	CASSLEGQGLGQPQHF	TGCGCCAGCAGCTTGGAGGGGCAGGGACTTGGGCAGCCCCAGCATTTT
TRBV29-1	.	few	TRBJ2-2	CSVVSAGVPNTGELFF	TGCAGCGTTGTCTCGGCAGGGGTCCCGAACACCGGGGAGCTGTTTTTT
TRBV20-1	.	.	TRBJ2-7	CSATLGATYEQYF	TGCAGTGCTACCCTTGGGGCTACCTACGAGCAGTACTTC
TRBV12-3/TRBV12-4	TRBD1	many	TRBJ2-5	CASSPGTDQETQYF	TGTGCCAGCAGTCCCGGGACAGATCAAGAGACCCAGTACTTC
TRBV12-3/TRBV12-4	TRBD1	.	TRBJ2-1	CASSPGQVTQGEQFF	TGTGCCAGCAGTCCAGGACAGGTTACTCAGGGTGAGCAGTTCTTC
TRBV12-3/TRBV12-4	.	few	TRBJ1-3	CASGLVGNTIYF	TGTGCCAGCGGCTTGGTTGGAAACACCATATATTTT
TRBV12-3/TRBV12-4	.	many	TRBJ1-1	CASMFRVNTEAFF	TGTGCCAGCATGTTTAGGGTGAACACTGAAGCTTTCTTT
TRBV6-2/TRBV6-3	TRBD2	.	TRBJ2-1	CASSYWTGGPDEQFF	TGTGCCAGCAGTTACTGGACGGGAGGGCCAGATGAGCAGTTCTTC
TRBV5-5	.	.	TRBJ2-5	CASSLTAGQHSQETQYF	TGTGCCAGCAGCTTGACCGCTGGACAGCACTCACAAGAGACCCAGTACTTC
TRBV6-5	.	few	TRBJ1-4	CASSPQGGKLFF	TGTGCCAGCAGTCCCCAGGGCGGGAAACTGTTTTTT
TRBV10-3	.	few	TRBJ2-7	CATGTVSYEQYF	TGTGCCACAGGGACGGTTTCCTACGAGCAGTACTTC
TRBV5-1	.	many	TRBJ2-1	CASSLGPYNEQFF	TGTGCCAGCAGCTTAGGACCCTACAATGAGCAGTTCTTC
TRBV10-3	.	few	TRBJ2-1	CAIILSVYNEQFF	TGTGCCATCATTCTTTCAGTTTACAATGAGCAGTTCTTC
TRBV7-9	TRBD2	.	TRBJ2-7	CASSLGLAGDPYF	TGTGCCAGCAGTCTGGGACTAGCGGGAGACCCGTACTTC
TRBV12-3/TRBV12-4	TRBD2	few	TRBJ2-7	CASSPGLAGGTYEQYF	TGTGCCAGCAGCCCCGGACTAGCGGGGGGGACCTACGAGCAGTACTTC
TRBV2	TRBD2	many	TRBJ2-3	CASSGGLGVDTQYF	TGTGCCAGCAGTGGGGGACTAGGTGTAGATACGCAGTATTTT
TRBV12-3/TRBV12-4	.	.	TRBJ2-7	CASSLALGTAYF	TGTGCCAGCAGTTTAGCGCTAGGGACGGCGTACTTC
TRBV29-1	.	.	TRBJ2-1	CSAEGLRPYNEQFF	TGCAGCGCAGAGGGGTTAAGGCCCTACAATGAGCAGTTCTTC
TRBV6-2/TRBV6-3	TRBD2	many	TRBJ2-1	CASLGLAGYNEQFF	TGTGCCAGCTTGGGACTAGCGGGATACAATGAGCAGTTCTTC
TRBV19	.	.	TRBJ2-4	CASSVLEPAKNIQYF	TGTGCCAGTAGCGTACTGGAGCCAGCCAAAAACATTCAGTACTTC
TRBV29-1	.	many	TRBJ2-1	CSVARQSNEQFF	TGCAGCGTCGCGAGACAGTCAAATGAGCAGTTCTTC
TRBV13	TRBD2	few	TRBJ2-7	CASSLLFLAGAYEQYF	TGTGCCAGCAGCTTACTCTTCCTAGCGGGAGCCTACGAGCAGTACTTC
TRBV20-1	.	few	TRBJ1-6	CSAKAGSLGSPLHF	TGCAGTGCAAAAGCCGGGTCCCTTGGTTCACCCCTCCACTTT
TRBV20-1	TRBD2	.	TRBJ2-5	CSAMTSGSLGDQYF	TGCAGTGCTATGACTAGCGGGTCACTCGGGGACCAGTACTTC
TRBV6-5	.	.	TRBJ1-1	CASGARTEAFF	TGTGCCAGCGGGGCGCGAACTGAAGCTTTCTTT
TRBV11-1	.	few	TRBJ2-1	CASSHPSYNEQFF	TGTGCCAGCAGCCACCCCTCCTACAATGAGCAGTTCTTC
TRBV12-3/TRBV12-4	.	.	TRBJ1-4	CASSHPEAGEKLFF	TGTGCCAGCAGCCATCCGGAAGCTGGGGAAAAACTGTTTTTT
TRBV6-2/TRBV6-3	.	few	TRBJ1-4	CASARDTSPEKLFF	TGTGCCAGCGCCCGGGACACTTCACCAGAAAAACTGTTTTTT
TRBV29-1	.	few	TRBJ1-1	CSVERGVNTEAFF	TGCAGCGTTGAAAGGGGGGTGAACACTGAAGCTTTCTTT
TRBV7-9	.	.	TRBJ2-1	CASSRPTPLNEQFF	TGTGCCAGCAGCAGACCTACGCCCCTAAATGAGCAGTTCTTC
TRBV5-8	.	.	TRBJ2-7	CASSPSTPYEQYF	TGTGCCAGCAGCCCTTCCACCCCCTACGAGCAGTACTTC
TRBV14	TRBD2	few	TRBJ2-1	CASSQAGGLFLNEQFF	TGTGCCAGCAGCCAAGCGGGAGGGCTCTTCCTCAATGAGCAGTTCTTC
TRBV2	.	.	TRBJ2-7	CASSEIPRAEDF	TGTGCCAGCAGTGAGATCCCCAGGGCCGAGGACTTC
TRBV20-1	.	few	TRBJ1-2	CSARDNRDYGYTF	TGCAGTGCTAGAGATAACAGGGACTATGGCTACACCTTC
TRBV10-1	.	.	TRBJ2-7	CASSDKGRAYEQYF	TGCGCCAGCAGTGATAAGGGCAGGGCCTACGAGCAGTACTTC
TRBV6-2/TRBV6-3	TRBD2	few	TRBJ2-1	CASSYPSWEGGDEQFF	TGTGCCAGCAGTTACCCAAGTTGGGAGGGTGGCGATGAGCAGTTCTTC